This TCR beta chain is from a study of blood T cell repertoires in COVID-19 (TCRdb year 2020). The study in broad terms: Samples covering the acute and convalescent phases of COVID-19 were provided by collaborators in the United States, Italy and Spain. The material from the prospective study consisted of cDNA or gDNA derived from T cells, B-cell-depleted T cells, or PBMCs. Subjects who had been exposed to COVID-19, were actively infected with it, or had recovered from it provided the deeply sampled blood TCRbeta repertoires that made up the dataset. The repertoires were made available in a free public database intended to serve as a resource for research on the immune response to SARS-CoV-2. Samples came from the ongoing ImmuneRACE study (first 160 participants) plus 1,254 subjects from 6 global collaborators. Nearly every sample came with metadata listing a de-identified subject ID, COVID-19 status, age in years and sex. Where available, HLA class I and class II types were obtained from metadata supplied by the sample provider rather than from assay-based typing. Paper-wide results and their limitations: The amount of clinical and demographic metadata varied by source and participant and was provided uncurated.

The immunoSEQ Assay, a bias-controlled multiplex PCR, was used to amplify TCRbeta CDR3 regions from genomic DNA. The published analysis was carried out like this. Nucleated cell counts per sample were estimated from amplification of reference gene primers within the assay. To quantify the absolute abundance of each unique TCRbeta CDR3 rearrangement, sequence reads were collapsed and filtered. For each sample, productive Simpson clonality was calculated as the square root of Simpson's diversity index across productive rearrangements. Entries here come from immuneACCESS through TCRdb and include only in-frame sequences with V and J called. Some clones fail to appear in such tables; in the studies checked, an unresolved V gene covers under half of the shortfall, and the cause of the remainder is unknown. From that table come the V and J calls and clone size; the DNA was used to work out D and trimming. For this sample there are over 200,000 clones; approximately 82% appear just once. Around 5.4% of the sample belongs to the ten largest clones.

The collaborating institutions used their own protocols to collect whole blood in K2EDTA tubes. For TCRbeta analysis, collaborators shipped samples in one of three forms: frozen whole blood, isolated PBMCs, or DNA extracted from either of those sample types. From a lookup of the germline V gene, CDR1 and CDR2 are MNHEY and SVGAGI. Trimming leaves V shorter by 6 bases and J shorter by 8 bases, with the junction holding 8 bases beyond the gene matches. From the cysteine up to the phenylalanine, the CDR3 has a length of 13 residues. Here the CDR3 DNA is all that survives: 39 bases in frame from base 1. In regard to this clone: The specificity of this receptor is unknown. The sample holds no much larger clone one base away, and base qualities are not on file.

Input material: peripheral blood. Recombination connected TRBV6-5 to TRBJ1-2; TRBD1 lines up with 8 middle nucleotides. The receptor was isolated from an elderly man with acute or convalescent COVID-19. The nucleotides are TGTGCCAGCAGACCAGGGGGCACGGGAGGCTACACCTTC. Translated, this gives CASRPGGTGGYTF.